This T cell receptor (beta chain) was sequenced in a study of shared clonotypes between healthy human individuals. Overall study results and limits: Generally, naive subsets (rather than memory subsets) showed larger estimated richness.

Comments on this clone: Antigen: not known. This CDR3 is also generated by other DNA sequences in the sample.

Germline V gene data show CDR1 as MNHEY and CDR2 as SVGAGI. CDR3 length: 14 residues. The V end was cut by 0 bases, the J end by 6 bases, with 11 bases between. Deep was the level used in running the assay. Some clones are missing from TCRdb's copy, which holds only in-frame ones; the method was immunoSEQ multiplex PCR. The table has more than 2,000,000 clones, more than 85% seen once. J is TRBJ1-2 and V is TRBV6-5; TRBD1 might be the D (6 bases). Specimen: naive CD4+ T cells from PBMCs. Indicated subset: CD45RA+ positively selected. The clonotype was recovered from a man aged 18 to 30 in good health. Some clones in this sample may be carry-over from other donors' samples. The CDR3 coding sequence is TGTGCCAGCAGTTACTCGGGCAGGGGAGATGGCTACACCTTC. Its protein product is CASSYSGRGDGYTF.